The clone carrying this T cell receptor beta chain has at least ten counts. The target antigen is unknown. These data belong to a study of CD8 T cells in ankylosing spondylitis. General study points: Made up of eight highly homologous variants, a TCR beta motif appeared characteristic of ankylosing spondylitis blood. Clones linked to disease were reported to show significant enrichment in matched ankylosing spondylitis synovial fluid.

One entry per CDR3 protein, called by TCRdb with MiXCR from the 5' RACE reads. Among approximately 300,000 distinct CDR3 sequences listed, approximately 8.2% were seen once. The germline CDR1 and CDR2 sequences are SGDLS and YYNGEE. The CDR3 loop spans 15 amino acids. Trimming cost V 0 bases and J 6 bases; bases outside gene matches: 3. Sample: blood, either unsorted or a sorted T cell fraction (not recorded which). This clonotype was obtained from a male donor with ankylosing spondylitis. This chain links TRBV9 with TRBJ2-3; TRBD2 matches 11 bases. For the CDR3, the DNA is TGTGCCAGCAGCGTAGCGGCTAGCGGGAGGGATACGCAGTATTTT. Translation: CASSVAASGRDTQYF. Full variable domain (remainder filled in from reference TRBV9 and TRBJ2-3): DSGVTQTPKHLITATGQRVTLRCSPRSGDLSVYWYQQSLDQGLQFLIQYYNGEERAKGNILERFSAQQFPDLHSELNLSSLELGDSALYFCASSVAASGRDTQYFGPGTRLTVL.